The clone carrying this T cell receptor (beta chain) was observed a handful of times. This entry comes from a study of response to subunit inactivated influenza vaccine. TCRdb ran MiXCR on the RT-PCR reads and lists one entry per CDR3 protein. The repertoire holds about 530,000 distinct CDR3 sequences, with over 10% as singletons. The V segment lost 5 bases and the J segment 2 bases; nucleotides outside the gene matches: 9. The CDR3 length is 15 residues. Germline V gene sequence: CDR1 SQVTM, CDR2 ANQGSEA. The sequence was collected from a man in his fifties or sixties who received an inactivated influenza vaccine. The rearrangement joins TRBV29-1 to TRBJ2-3; TRBD1 matches at 8 bases. This material consisted of PBMCs from blood, taken roughly 45 days after vaccination. In nucleotides, the CDR3 is TGCAGCGTTACGCCGGGACAGGCAACCACAGATACGCAGTATTTT. This gives the protein CSVTPGQATTDTQYF.